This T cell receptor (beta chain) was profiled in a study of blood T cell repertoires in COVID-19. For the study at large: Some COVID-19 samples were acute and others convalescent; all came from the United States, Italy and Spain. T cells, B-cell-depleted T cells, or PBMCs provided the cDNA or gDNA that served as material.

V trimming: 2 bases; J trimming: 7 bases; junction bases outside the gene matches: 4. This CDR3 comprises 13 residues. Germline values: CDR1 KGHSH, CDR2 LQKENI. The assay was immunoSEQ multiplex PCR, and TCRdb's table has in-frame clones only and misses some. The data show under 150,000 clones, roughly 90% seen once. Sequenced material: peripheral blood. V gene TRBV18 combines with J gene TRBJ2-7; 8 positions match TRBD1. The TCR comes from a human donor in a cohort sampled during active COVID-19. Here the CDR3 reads CASSPRTGYEQYF. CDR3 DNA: TGTGCCAGCTCACCAAGGACAGGGTATGAGCAGTACTTC.